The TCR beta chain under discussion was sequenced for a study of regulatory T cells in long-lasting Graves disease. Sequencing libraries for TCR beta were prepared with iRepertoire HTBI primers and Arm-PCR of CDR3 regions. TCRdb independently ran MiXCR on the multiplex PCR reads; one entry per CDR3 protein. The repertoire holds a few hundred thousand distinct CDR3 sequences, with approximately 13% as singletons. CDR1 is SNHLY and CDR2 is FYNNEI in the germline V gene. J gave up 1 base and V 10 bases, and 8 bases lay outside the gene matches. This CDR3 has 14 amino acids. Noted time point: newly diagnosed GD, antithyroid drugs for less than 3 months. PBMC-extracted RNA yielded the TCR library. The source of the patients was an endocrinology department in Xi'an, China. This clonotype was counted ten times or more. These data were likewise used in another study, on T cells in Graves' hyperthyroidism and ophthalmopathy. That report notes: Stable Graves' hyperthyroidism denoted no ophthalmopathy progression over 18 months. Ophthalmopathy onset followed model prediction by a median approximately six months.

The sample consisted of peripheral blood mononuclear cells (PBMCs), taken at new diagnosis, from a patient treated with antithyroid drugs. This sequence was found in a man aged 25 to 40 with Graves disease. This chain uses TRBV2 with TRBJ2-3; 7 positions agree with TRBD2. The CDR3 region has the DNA TGTGCCACAAGACTAGCCTGGGGCACAGATACGCAGTATTTT. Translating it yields CATRLAWGTDTQYF.